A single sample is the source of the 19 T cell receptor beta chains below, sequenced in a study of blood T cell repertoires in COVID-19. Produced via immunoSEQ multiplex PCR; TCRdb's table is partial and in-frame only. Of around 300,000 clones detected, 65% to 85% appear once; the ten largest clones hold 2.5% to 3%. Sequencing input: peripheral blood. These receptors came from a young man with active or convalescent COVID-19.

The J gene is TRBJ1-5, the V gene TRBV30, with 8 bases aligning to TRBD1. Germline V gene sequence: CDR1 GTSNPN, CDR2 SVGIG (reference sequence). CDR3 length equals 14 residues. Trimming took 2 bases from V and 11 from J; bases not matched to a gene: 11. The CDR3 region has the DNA TGTGCCTGGAGTAGCGGACAGGGTACGGTCGCCCAGCATTTT. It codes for CAWSSGQGTVAQHF.

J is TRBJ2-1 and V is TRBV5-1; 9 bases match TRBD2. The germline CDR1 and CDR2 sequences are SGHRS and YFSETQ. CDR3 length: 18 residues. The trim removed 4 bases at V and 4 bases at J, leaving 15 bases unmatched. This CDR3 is CASSLIAGVRLTYNEQFF. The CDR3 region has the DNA TGCGCCAGCAGCCTGATAGCGGGAGTACGTTTAACTTACAATGAGCAGTTCTTC.

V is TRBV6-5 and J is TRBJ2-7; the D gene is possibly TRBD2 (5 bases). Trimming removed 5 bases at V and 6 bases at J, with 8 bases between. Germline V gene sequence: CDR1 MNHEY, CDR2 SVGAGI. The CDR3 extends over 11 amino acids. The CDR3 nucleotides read TGTGCCAGCAGTACCCTAGCCGAGCAGTACTTC. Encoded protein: CASSTLAEQYF.

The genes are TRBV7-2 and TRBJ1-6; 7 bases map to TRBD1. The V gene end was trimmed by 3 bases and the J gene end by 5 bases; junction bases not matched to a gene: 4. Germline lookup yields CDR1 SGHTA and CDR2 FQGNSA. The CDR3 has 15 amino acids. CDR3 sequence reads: CASSFIGQDNSPLHF. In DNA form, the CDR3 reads TGTGCCAGCAGCTTTATCGGACAGGATAATTCACCCCTCCACTTT.

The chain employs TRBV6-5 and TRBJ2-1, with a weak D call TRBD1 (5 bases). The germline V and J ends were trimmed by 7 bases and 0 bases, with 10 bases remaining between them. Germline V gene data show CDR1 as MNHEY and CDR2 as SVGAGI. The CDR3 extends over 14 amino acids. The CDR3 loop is CASNRGGSYNEQFF. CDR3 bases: TGTGCCAGCAATAGGGGCGGCTCCTACAATGAGCAGTTCTTC.

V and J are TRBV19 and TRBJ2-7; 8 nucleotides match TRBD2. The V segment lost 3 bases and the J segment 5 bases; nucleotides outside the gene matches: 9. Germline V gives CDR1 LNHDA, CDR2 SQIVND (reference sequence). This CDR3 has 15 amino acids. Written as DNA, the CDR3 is TGTGCCAGTAGTATGATGGCGGGGGGACCCCACGAGCAGTACTTC. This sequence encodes CASSMMAGGPHEQYF.

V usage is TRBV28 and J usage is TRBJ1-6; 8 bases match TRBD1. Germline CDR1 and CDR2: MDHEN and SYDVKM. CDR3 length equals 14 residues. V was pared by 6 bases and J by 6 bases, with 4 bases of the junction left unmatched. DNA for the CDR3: TGTGCCAGCAGCCTTGACAGGGGTAATTCACCCCTCCACTTT. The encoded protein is CASSLDRGNSPLHF. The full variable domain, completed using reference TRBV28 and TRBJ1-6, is DVKVTQSSRYLVKRTGEKVFLECVQDMDHENMFWYRQDPGLGLRLIYFSYDVKMKEKGDIPEGYSVSREKKERFSLILESASTNQTSMYLCASSLDRGNSPLHFGNGTRLTVT.

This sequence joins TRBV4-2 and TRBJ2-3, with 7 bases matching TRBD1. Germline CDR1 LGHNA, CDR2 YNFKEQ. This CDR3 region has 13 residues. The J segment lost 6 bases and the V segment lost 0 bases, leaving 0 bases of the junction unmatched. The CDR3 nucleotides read TGTGCCAGCAGCCAAGACAGGGGGGATACGCAGTATTTT. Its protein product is CASSQDRGDTQYF.

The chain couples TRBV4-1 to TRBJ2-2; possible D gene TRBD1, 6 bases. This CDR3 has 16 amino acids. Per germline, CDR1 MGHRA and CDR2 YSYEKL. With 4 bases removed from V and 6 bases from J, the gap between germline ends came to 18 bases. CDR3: CASSPRQADRSGELFF. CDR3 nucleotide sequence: TGCGCCAGCAGCCCCCGACAGGCGGACCGCTCCGGGGAGCTGTTTTTT.

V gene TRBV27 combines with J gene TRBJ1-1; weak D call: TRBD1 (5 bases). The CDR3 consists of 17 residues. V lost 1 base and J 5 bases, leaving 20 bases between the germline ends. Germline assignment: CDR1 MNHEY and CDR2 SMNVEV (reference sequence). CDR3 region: CASSLYRPVRPGTEAFF. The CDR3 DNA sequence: TGTGCCAGCAGTTTATATCGTCCAGTCCGCCCAGGGACTGAAGCTTTCTTT.

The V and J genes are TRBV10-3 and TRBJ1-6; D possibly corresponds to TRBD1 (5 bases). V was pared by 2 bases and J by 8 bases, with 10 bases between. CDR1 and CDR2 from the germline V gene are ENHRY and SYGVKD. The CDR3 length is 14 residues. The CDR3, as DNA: TGTGCCATCAGTGAGGCAGGGAGGGATTCACCCCTCCACTTT. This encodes CAISEAGRDSPLHF.

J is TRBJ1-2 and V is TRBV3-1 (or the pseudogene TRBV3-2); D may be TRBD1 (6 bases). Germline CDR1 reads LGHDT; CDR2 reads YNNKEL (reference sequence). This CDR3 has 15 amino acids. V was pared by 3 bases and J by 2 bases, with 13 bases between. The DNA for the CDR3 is TGTGCCAGCAGCCACCTCTACAGGGAAAACTATGGCTACACCTTC. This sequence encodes CASSHLYRENYGYTF.

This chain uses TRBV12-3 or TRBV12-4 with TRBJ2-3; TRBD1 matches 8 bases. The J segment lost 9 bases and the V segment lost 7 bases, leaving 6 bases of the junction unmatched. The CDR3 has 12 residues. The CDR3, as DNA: TGTGCCAGCACCCAGGGGGCCTCCACGCAGTATTTT. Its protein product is CASTQGASTQYF.

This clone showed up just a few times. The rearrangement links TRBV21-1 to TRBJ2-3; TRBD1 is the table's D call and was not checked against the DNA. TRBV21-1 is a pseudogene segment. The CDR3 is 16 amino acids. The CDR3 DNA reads TGTGCCAGCAGCCAGGACAGGGGAATTAGCACAGATACGCAGTATTTT. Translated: CASSQDRGISTDTQYF.

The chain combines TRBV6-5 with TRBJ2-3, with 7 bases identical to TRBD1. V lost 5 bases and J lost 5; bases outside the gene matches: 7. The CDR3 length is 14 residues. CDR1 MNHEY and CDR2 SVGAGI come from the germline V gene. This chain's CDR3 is CASSKRGPGDTQYF. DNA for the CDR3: TGTGCCAGCAGTAAAAGGGGGCCAGGAGATACGCAGTATTTT.

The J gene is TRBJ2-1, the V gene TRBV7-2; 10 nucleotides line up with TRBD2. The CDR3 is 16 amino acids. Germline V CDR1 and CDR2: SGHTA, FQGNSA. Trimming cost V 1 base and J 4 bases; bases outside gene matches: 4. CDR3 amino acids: CASSLEAGGIYNEQFF. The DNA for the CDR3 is TGTGCCAGCAGCTTAGAAGCGGGGGGGATATACAATGAGCAGTTCTTC.

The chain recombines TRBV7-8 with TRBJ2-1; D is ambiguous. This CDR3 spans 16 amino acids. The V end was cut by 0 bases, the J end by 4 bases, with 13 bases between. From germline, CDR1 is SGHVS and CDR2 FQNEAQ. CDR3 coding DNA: TGTGCCAGCAGCTTAGCAGGTGGCACGACTTACAATGAGCAGTTCTTC. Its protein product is CASSLAGGTTYNEQFF. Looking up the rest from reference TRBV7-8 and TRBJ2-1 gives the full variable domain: GAGVSQSPRYKVAKRGQDVALRCDPISGHVSLFWYQQALGQGPEFLTYFQNEAQLDKSGLPSDRFFAERPEGSVSTLKIQRTQQEDSAVYLCASSLAGGTTYNEQFFGPGTRLTVL.

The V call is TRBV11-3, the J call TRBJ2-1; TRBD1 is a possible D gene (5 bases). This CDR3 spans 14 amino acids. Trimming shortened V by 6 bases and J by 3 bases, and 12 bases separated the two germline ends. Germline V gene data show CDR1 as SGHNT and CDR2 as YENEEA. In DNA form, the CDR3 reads TGTGCCAGCAGGTCCGACAGCATCTACAATGAGCAGTTCTTC. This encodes CASRSDSIYNEQFF.

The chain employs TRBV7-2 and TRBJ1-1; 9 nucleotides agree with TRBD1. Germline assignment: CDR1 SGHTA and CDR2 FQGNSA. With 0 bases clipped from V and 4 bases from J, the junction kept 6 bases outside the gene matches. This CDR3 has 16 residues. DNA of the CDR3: TGTGCCAGCAGCTTAGCCGGGACAGGGAACCCCACTGAAGCTTTCTTT. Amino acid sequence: CASSLAGTGNPTEAFF.